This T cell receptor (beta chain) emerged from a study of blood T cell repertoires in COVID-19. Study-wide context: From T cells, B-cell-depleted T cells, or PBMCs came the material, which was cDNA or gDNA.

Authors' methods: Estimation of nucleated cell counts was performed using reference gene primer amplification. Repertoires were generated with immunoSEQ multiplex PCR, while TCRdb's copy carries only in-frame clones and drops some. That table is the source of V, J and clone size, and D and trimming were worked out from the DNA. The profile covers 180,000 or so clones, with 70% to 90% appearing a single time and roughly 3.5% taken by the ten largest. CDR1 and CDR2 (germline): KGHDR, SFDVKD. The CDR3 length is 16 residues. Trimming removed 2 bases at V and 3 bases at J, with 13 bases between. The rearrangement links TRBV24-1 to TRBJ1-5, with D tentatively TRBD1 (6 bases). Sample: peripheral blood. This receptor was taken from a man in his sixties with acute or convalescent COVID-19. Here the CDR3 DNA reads TGTGCCACCAGTGATTCGCGCAGGGGTACCAATCAGCCCCAGCATTTT. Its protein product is CATSDSRRGTNQPQHF.